One sample yielded the 26 T cell receptor beta chains listed below, sequenced in a study of blood T cell repertoires in COVID-19. The table came from immunoSEQ multiplex PCR; TCRdb's copy has only in-frame clones and leaves some out. This sample has approximately 150,000 clones, with more than 75% found just once. Sequencing was performed on peripheral blood. These TCRs come from a middle-aged man who had recovered from COVID-19.

The chain employs TRBV7-2 and TRBJ1-2, with 11 nucleotides matching TRBD1. V lost 4 bases to trimming and J lost 2 bases; unmatched junction nucleotides: 3. This CDR3 has 15 amino acids. From germline, CDR1 is SGHTA and CDR2 FQGNSA. CDR3 sequence: CASSSDRGLNYGYTF. CDR3 DNA sequence: TGTGCCAGCAGCTCGGACAGGGGGCTGAACTATGGCTACACCTTC. Complete variable domain (other parts from reference TRBV7-2 and TRBJ1-2): GAGVSQSPSNKVTEKGKDVELRCDPISGHTALYWYRQSLGQGLEFLIYFQGNSAPDKSGLPSDRFSAERTGGSVSTLTIQRTQQEDSAVYLCASSSDRGLNYGYTFGSGTRLTVV.

The J gene is TRBJ1-6, the V gene TRBV6-5, with 8 bases matching TRBD1. The trim removed 10 bases at V and 14 bases at J, leaving 16 bases unmatched. Germline V gene lookup returns CDR1 MNHEY and CDR2 SVGAGI. This CDR3 has 14 amino acids. This CDR3 is CATLTSQGARALHF. DNA for the CDR3: TGTGCCACCCTTACTTCGCAGGGGGCTAGGGCCCTCCACTTT.

The V gene is TRBV25-1, the J gene TRBJ1-1; TRBD1 agrees at 8 bases. Germline assignment: CDR1 MGHDK and CDR2 SYGVNS. Trimming took 4 bases from V and 0 from J; bases not matched to a gene: 7. The CDR3 extends over 16 amino acids. The CDR3 sequence is CASSANRDRMNTEAFF. The CDR3 DNA follows: TGTGCCAGCAGTGCGAACCGGGACAGGATGAACACTGAAGCTTTCTTT.

The J gene is TRBJ1-2, the V gene TRBV4-1; 7 nucleotides align to TRBD1. Germline CDR1 MGHRA, CDR2 YSYEKL. V dropped 2 bases and J dropped 10; count of bases not matched to a gene: 13. The CDR3 is 15 amino acids. This CDR3 is CASSQRVGTAGIYTF. Here the CDR3 DNA reads TGCGCCAGCAGCCAACGAGTCGGGACAGCCGGGATCTACACCTTC.

The CDR3 DNA follows: TGCGCCAGCAGCCCAACCCTTAGCTCCTACAATGAGCAGTTCTTC. It translates to CASSPTLSSYNEQFF. V is TRBV4-3 and J is TRBJ2-1, with D uncertain. Germline V lookup: CDR1 LGHNA, CDR2 YSLEER. CDR3 size: 15 residues. Trimming took 4 bases from V and 0 from J, leaving 10 bases between them.

This chain joins TRBV10-3 and TRBJ1-2; maybe TRBD1 (6 bases). V was shortened by 5 bases and J by 5 bases, with 12 bases between the two germline ends. This CDR3 comprises 13 residues. CDR1 is ENHRY and CDR2 is SYGVKD in the germline V gene. CDR3 DNA sequence: TGTGCCATCAGTTCCTCGACAGGTTATGGCTACACCTTC. Amino acids: CAISSSTGYGYTF.

The J gene is TRBJ2-7, the V gene TRBV7-6; D may be TRBD1 (5 bases). The CDR3 has 13 amino acids. V lost 5 bases and J 3 bases, leaving 11 bases between the germline ends. In germline, CDR1 is SGHVS, CDR2 FNYEAQ. This chain's CDR3 is CASSPHRGYEQYF. The CDR3 DNA sequence: TGTGCCAGCAGCCCCCATAGGGGCTACGAGCAGTACTTC. The whole variable domain, remainder taken from reference TRBV7-6 and TRBJ2-7, is GAGVSQSPRYKVTKRGQDVALRCDPISGHVSLYWYRQALGQGPEFLTYFNYEAQQDKSGLPNDRFSAERPEGSISTLTIQRTEQRDSAMYRCASSPHRGYEQYFGPGTRLTVT.

V gene TRBV28 combines with J gene TRBJ2-7; D remains ambiguous. V was pared by 3 bases and J by 3 bases, with 3 bases between. The CDR3 contains 11 residues. Germline V gene lookup returns CDR1 MDHEN and CDR2 SYDVKM. Here the CDR3 reads CASSFRYEQYF. For the CDR3, the DNA is TGTGCCAGCAGTTTCCGCTACGAGCAGTACTTC.

V usage is TRBV7-9 and J usage is TRBJ1-5; a possible D gene is TRBD1 (5 bases). The V end was cut by 4 bases, the J end by 7 bases, with 17 bases between. The CDR3 length is 15 residues. Germline loops: CDR1 SEHNR, CDR2 FQNEAQ (reference sequence). Written as DNA, the CDR3 is TGTGCCAGCAGCTCCACAGGACAAATCGGCCAGCCCCAGCATTTT. Protein sequence: CASSSTGQIGQPQHF.

J is TRBJ2-1 and V is TRBV9, with D possibly TRBD1 on 6 matching bases. There are 15 residues in the CDR3. Germline-derived CDR1 and CDR2 are SGDLS and YYNGEE. V shed 0 bases and J shed 0 bases, with 7 bases lying between them. The chain's CDR3 is CASSVVGASYNEQFF. CDR3 nucleotide sequence: TGTGCCAGCAGCGTAGTGGGGGCCTCCTACAATGAGCAGTTCTTC.

This chain links TRBV28 with TRBJ1-2, with 8 positions matching TRBD1. Germline V CDR1 and CDR2: MDHEN, SYDVKM. The CDR3 covers 14 residues. J lost 8 bases, V lost 3 bases, and 8 bases had no gene match. Here the CDR3 reads CASSLDRVVRGYTF. Written as DNA, the CDR3 is TGTGCCAGCAGTTTGGACAGGGTGGTTAGAGGCTACACCTTC.

This clone has only one observation. J is TRBJ1-2 and V is TRBV15; D call uncertain. V lost 0 bases, J lost 2 bases, and 7 bases lay in between. The CDR3 sequence is 14 residues long. Germline CDR1 LNHNV, CDR2 YYDKDF (reference sequence). The DNA of the CDR3 is TGTGCCACCAGCAGAGATCCCATGAACTATGGCTACACCTTC. Translating gives CATSRDPMNYGYTF. The full variable domain, in which reference TRBV15 and TRBJ1-2 provide the parts outside the CDR3, is DAMVIQNPRYQVTQFGKPVTLSCSQTLNHNVMYWYQQKSSQAPKLLFHYYDKDFNNEADTPDNFQSRRPNTSFCFLDIRSPGLGDTAMYLCATSRDPMNYGYTFGSGTRLTVV.

A single count supports this clone. Here the CDR3 reads CASSPLEMNTEAFF. In DNA form, the CDR3 reads TGTGCCAGCTCACCACTGGAGATGAACACTGAAGCTTTCTTT. This chain connects TRBV18 to TRBJ1-1; D remains unclear. This CDR3 contains 14 residues. V was cut by 1 base and J by 0 bases, with 6 bases left in between. Germline CDR1 and CDR2: KGHSH and LQKENI.

The chain employs TRBV30 and TRBJ1-6; 9 bases fit TRBD1. CDR3 length: 15 residues. V lost 2 bases, J lost 6 bases, and 5 bases stayed unmatched. CDR1 is GTSNPN, CDR2 SVGIG, per germline (reference sequence). CDR3 coding DNA: TGTGCCTGGAGTATACAGGGGGCTGCTAATTCACCCCTCCACTTT. It translates to CAWSIQGAANSPLHF.

V is TRBV6-5 and J is TRBJ1-6; D is perhaps TRBD1 (6 bases). CDR3 length: 13 amino acids. V was clipped by 7 bases and J by 7 bases, with 11 bases between them. The germline V gene has CDR1 MNHEY and CDR2 SVGAGI. CDR3 region: CASKVGQNSPLHF. CDR3 bases: TGTGCCAGCAAAGTCGGACAGAATTCACCCCTCCACTTT.

This clone occurred once. The gene calls are TRBV2 and TRBJ1-1, with D possibly being TRBD1 (6 bases). Trimming removed 5 bases at V and 8 bases at J, with 15 bases between. The CDR3 extends over 13 amino acids. In germline, CDR1 is SNHLY, CDR2 FYNNEI. CDR3 amino acids: CASSWKTGREAFF. The CDR3 DNA reads TGTGCCAGCAGTTGGAAAACAGGGAGAGAAGCTTTCTTT.

CDR3 loop: CSVGTTSTGANVLTF. CDR3 nucleotide sequence: TGCAGCGTTGGGACGACTAGTACTGGGGCCAACGTCCTGACTTTC. The chain is built from TRBV29-1 and TRBJ2-6; weak D call: TRBD2 (6 bases). Trimming took off 4 bases at V and 2 bases at J, with 12 bases between the two ends. The CDR3 runs to 15 residues. Germline V gene lookup returns CDR1 SQVTM and CDR2 ANQGSEA.

The V call is TRBV30, the J call TRBJ2-7, with 7 bases matching TRBD2. J was trimmed by 1 base and V by 1 base; bases with no gene match: 13. Germline V gene sequence: CDR1 GTSNPN, CDR2 SVGIG (reference sequence). The CDR3 extends over 17 amino acids. CDR3 in amino acids: CAWSGPLLAGESYEQYF. The CDR3 nucleotides are TGTGCCTGGAGTGGACCACTTCTTGCGGGGGAGTCCTACGAGCAGTACTTC.

The chain combines TRBV6-1 with TRBJ2-7; TRBD1 matches at 10 bases. Trimming removed 3 bases from V and 2 bases from J; junction bases left unmatched: 4. Germline CDR1 reads MNHNS; CDR2 reads SASEGT. The CDR3 is 15 residues long. CDR3 amino acids: CASSEGGTGAYEQYF. The CDR3 nucleotides are TGTGCCAGCAGTGAGGGGGGGACAGGGGCCTACGAGCAGTACTTC.

This rearrangement joins TRBV6-5 to TRBJ1-2; D remains ambiguous. V lost 4 bases, J lost 8 bases, and 8 bases lay in between. Germline V gene data show CDR1 as MNHEY and CDR2 as SVGAGI. The CDR3 spans 11 residues. The CDR3 loop is CASSSGRGYTF. DNA for the CDR3: TGTGCCAGCAGTTCAGGTCGGGGCTACACCTTC.

J is TRBJ2-5 and V is TRBV7-7; no reliable D call. The ends were cut back, 2 bases at V and 0 bases at J, with 4 bases in the middle. The germline V gene has CDR1 SSHAT and CDR2 FNYEAQ (reference sequence). The CDR3 covers 13 residues. The DNA of the CDR3 is TGTGCCAGCAGCTTAAGCCACCAAGAGACCCAGTACTTC. Translated, it gives CASSLSHQETQYF.

This rearrangement joins TRBV27 to TRBJ2-1; D unclear. The CDR3 extends over 14 amino acids. The germline CDR1 and CDR2 sequences are MNHEY and SMNVEV (reference sequence). V lost 1 base, J lost 1 base, and 5 bases lay in between. CDR3 sequence reads: CASSLYQSYNEQFF. CDR3 coding DNA: TGTGCCAGCAGTTTATATCAGTCCTACAATGAGCAGTTCTTC.

This clone was detected only once. This chain uses TRBV4-1 with TRBJ2-7; 13 positions agree with TRBD2. This CDR3 comprises 17 residues. J gave up 4 bases and V 0 bases, and 6 bases lay outside the gene matches. Germline V gives CDR1 MGHRA, CDR2 YSYEKL. Here the CDR3 DNA reads TGCGCCAGCAGCCAAGATTGGACTAGCGGGAGAGTTTACGAGCAGTACTTC. Its translation: CASSQDWTSGRVYEQYF.

CDR3 residues: CASSRTDNQPQHF. The CDR3 region has the DNA TGTGCCAGCTCAAGGACAGACAATCAGCCCCAGCATTTT. The chain uses TRBV18 and TRBJ1-5; D is possibly TRBD1 (6 bases). The ends were cut back, 5 bases at V and 3 bases at J, with 8 bases in the middle. The CDR3 is made up of 13 amino acids. Germline CDR1 reads KGHSH; CDR2 reads LQKENI. Full variable domain (rest looked up from reference TRBV18 and TRBJ1-5): NAGVMQNPRHLVRRRGQEARLRCSPMKGHSHVYWYRQLPEEGLKFMVYLQKENIIDESGMPKERFSAEFPKEGPSILRIQQVVRGDSAAYFCASSRTDNQPQHFGDGTRLSIL.

This chain uses TRBV5-5 with TRBJ2-3, with TRBD2 matching 9 bases. From germline, CDR1 is SGHKS and CDR2 YYEKEE (reference sequence). Trimming removed 2 bases from V and 6 bases from J; junction bases left unmatched: 7. The CDR3 consists of 15 residues. The chain's CDR3 is CASSFRTSVPDTQYF. DNA for the CDR3: TGTGCCAGCAGCTTCCGGACTAGCGTACCCGATACGCAGTATTTT.

The V gene is TRBV15, the J gene TRBJ1-4, with 7 bases that match TRBD1. The CDR3 extends over 14 amino acids. The J segment lost 4 bases and the V segment lost 3 bases, leaving 2 bases of the junction unmatched. From germline, CDR1 is LNHNV and CDR2 YYDKDF (reference sequence). CDR3 coding DNA: TGTGCCACCAGCAGTCGGGACAGTAATGAAAAACTGTTTTTT. It codes for CATSSRDSNEKLFF. The full variable domain, with the rest looked up from reference TRBV15 and TRBJ1-4, is DAMVIQNPRYQVTQFGKPVTLSCSQTLNHNVMYWYQQKSSQAPKLLFHYYDKDFNNEADTPDNFQSRRPNTSFCFLDIRSPGLGDTAMYLCATSSRDSNEKLFFGSGTQLSVL.